Listed below are T cell receptor beta chains from one sample, sequenced in a study of blood T cell repertoires in COVID-19. The assay was immunoSEQ multiplex PCR, and TCRdb's table has in-frame clones only and misses some. The sample has 150,000 to 200,000 clones; roughly 70% are singletons. The sample consisted of peripheral blood. These receptors originate from a woman older than 75 with acute or convalescent COVID-19. The CDR3 runs from the conserved cysteine through the conserved F or W. Each record gives: J gene, V gene, D gene, clone size, CDR3 length, CDR3 DNA, CDR3 protein. A D gene is named only where the DNA matches it firmly. Clone size is not always given. Where it is, it says once, few, many or a class for expanded clones.

TRBJ2-7,TRBV9,TRBD2,.,15,TGTGCCAGCAGCGTCGGGACTAGCAGCCTCTACGAGCAGTACTTC,CASSVGTSSLYEQYF
TRBJ2-1,TRBV2,TRBD2,.,14,TGTGCCAGCAGTGAACTAGCGGCCTACAATGAGCAGTTCTTC,CASSELAAYNEQFF
TRBJ2-3,TRBV5-4,TRBD2,.,15,TGTGCCAGCAGGTCGGGCGGGAGGGTCACAGATACGCAGTATTTT,CASRSGGRVTDTQYF
TRBJ2-4,TRBV6-6,.,.,15,TGTGCCAGCAGTTACTCGACTGGACAGCTGAACATTCAGTACTTC,CASSYSTGQLNIQYF
TRBJ2-5,TRBV6-2/TRBV6-3,.,few,11,TGTGCCAGCAGCCTCGGAGAGACCCAGTACTTC,CASSLGETQYF
TRBJ2-3,TRBV2,TRBD2,.,14,TGTGCCAGCAGGGCGGGAGAGGGGACAGATACGCAGTATTTT,CASRAGEGTDTQYF
TRBJ2-3,TRBV3-1/TRBV3-2,.,.,15,TGTGCCAGCAGCCAAGGATATGCGGCACCAGATACGCAGTATTTT,CASSQGYAAPDTQYF
TRBJ2-7,TRBV6-5,TRBD2,.,15,TGTGCCAGCAGTTACTCGACAGCGGGACCTGGCGAGCAGTACTTC,CASSYSTAGPGEQYF
TRBJ2-5,TRBV7-2,.,.,14,TGTGCCAGCAGCTCAACCCAGGGTGGAGAGACCCAGTACTTC,CASSSTQGGETQYF
TRBJ2-7,TRBV19,TRBD2,.,13,TGTGCCGATTTTTGGAGCGGGAGGACCGGGCAGTACTTC,CADFWSGRTGQYF
TRBJ2-2,TRBV3-1/TRBV3-2,TRBD2,few,18,TGTGCCAGCAGCCAAGATTTTCGGACTAGCGGGAGGTTCGGGGAGCTGTTTTTT,CASSQDFRTSGRFGELFF
TRBJ1-2,TRBV28,.,few,14,TGTGCCAGCAGTTTGGGGGCCGAGGGGTATGGCTACACCTTC,CASSLGAEGYGYTF
TRBJ2-3,TRBV6-5,TRBD2,.,14,TGTGCCAGCAGAGGGACTAGCGGCACAGATACGCAGTATTTT,CASRGTSGTDTQYF
TRBJ1-2,TRBV9,TRBD1,.,15,TGTGCCAGCAGCGTACCCCGGGACAGGACCTGGGGCTACACCTTC,CASSVPRDRTWGYTF
TRBJ1-1,TRBV30,.,.,13,TGTGCCTGGAGTCCCACAGCGAACACTGAAGCTTTCTTT,CAWSPTANTEAFF
TRBJ1-1,TRBV14,TRBD1,.,13,TGTGCCAGCAGTCCCAGGGACAGAATTGAAGCTTTCTTT,CASSPRDRIEAFF
TRBJ1-1,TRBV18,.,.,12,TGTGCCAGCTCACCGTATAACACTGAAGCTTTCTTT,CASSPYNTEAFF
TRBJ1-4,TRBV5-1,.,.,15,TGCGCCAGCAGCCTAACTCTGGGGGCCGATGAAAAACTGTTTTTT,CASSLTLGADEKLFF
TRBJ2-5,TRBV5-4,TRBD2,.,16,TGTGCCAGCAGCCTAGCGACTAGCGGGGTCCAAGAGACCCAGTACTTC,CASSLATSGVQETQYF
TRBJ1-6,TRBV28,TRBD1,once,15,TGTGCCAGCAGTTCCATCGGGACAGGGGATTCACCCCTCCACTTT,CASSSIGTGDSPLHF
TRBJ2-7,TRBV7-8,TRBD1,.,15,TGTGCCAGCAGGGTTGGGACAGGGGCCTTCTACGAGCAGTACTTC,CASRVGTGAFYEQYF
TRBJ2-1,TRBV5-4,TRBD2,once,17,TGTGCCAGCAGCTTGGATGGGACTAGCGGCTCCTACAATGAGCAGTTCTTC,CASSLDGTSGSYNEQFF
TRBJ2-5,TRBV29-1,.,once,13,TGCAGCGTTTACAGGAGAGCTCAAGAGACCCAGTACTTC,CSVYRRAQETQYF
TRBJ2-3,TRBV5-1,TRBD2,.,15,TGCGCCAGCAGGGCACTAGCGGGAGTTGCAGATACGCAGTATTTT,CASRALAGVADTQYF
TRBJ2-2,TRBV28,TRBD2,.,16,TGTGCCAGCAGGGGACTAGCGGGAAGTAATACCGGGGAGCTGTTTTTT,CASRGLAGSNTGELFF
TRBJ1-4,TRBV5-4,.,.,13,TGTGCCAGCAGCTCGGTACTTGAGGAAAAACTGTTTTTT,CASSSVLEEKLFF
TRBJ2-2,TRBV6-5,.,.,14,TGTGCCAGCAGTAGGGACGGGAGCACCGGGGAGCTGTTTTTT,CASSRDGSTGELFF
TRBJ2-3,TRBV27,TRBD1,few,15,TGTGCCAGCACTGAAACCGGGACAGGGGGAAATACGCAGTATTTT,CASTETGTGGNTQYF
TRBJ1-6,TRBV5-1,.,.,16,TGCGCCAGCAGCTTGGATTCTAGGGAGGAGAATTCACCCCTCCACTTT,CASSLDSREENSPLHF
TRBJ2-2,TRBV5-4,.,many,15,TGTGCCAGCAGCTTGGGAAATTCAGGGGCCGGGGAGCTGTTTTTT,CASSLGNSGAGELFF
TRBJ2-2,TRBV4-2,TRBD2,few,17,TGTGCCAGCAGCCAAAACGGACTAGCGCAAAACACCGGGGAGCTGTTTTTT,CASSQNGLAQNTGELFF